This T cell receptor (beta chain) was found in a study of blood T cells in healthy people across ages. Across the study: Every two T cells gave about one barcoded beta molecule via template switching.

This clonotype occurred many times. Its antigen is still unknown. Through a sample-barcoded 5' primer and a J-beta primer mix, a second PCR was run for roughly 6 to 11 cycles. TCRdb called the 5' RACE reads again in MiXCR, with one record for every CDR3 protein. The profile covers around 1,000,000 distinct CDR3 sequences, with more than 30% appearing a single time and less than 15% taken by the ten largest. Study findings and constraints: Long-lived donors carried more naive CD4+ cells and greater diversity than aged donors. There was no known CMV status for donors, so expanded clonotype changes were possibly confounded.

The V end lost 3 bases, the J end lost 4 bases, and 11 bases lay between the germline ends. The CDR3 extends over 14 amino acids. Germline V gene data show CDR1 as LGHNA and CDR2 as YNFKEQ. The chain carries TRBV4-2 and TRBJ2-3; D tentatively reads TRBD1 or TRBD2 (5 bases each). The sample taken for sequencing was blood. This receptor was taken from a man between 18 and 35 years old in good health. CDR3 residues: CASSHGRDPDTQYF. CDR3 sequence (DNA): TGTGCCAGCAGCCATGGCAGGGACCCAGATACGCAGTATTTT.